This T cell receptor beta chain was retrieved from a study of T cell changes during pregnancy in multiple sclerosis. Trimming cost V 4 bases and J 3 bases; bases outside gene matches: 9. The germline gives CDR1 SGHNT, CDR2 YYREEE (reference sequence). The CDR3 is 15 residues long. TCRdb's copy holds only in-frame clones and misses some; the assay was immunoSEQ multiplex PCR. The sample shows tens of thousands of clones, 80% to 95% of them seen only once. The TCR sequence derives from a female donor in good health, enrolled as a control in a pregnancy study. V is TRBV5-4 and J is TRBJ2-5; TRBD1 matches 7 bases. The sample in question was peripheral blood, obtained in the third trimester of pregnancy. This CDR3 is CASSLLDRDKETQYF. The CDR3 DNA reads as TGTGCCAGCAGCCTCCTTGACAGGGACAAAGAGACCCAGTACTTC.